This passage covers 24 T cell receptor beta chains from one sample sequenced in a study of shared clonotypes between healthy human individuals (dated by TCRdb to 2019 to 2021). Receptors were amplified or captured by the immunoSEQ multiplex PCR assay. Drawn from immuneACCESS, this table holds only the in-frame rearrangements with V and J called that TCRdb kept. Clones are partly lost; checked studies trace under half to an unresolved V gene and leave the rest unexplained. The sample table contains about 2.4 million clones; only one count was recorded for under 95% of them. The top ten constitute roughly 0.39% of the sample. Sequenced input: naive CD4+ T cells from PBMCs. In light of the paper, this sample's cell subset or site label describes: CD45RA+ positively selected. Source of these receptors: a man aged 18 to 29 in good health. Some clones in this sample may be carry-over from other donors' samples.

A note on this clone: The identical CDR3 is also encoded by other nucleotide sequences in the sample. V gene TRBV18 combines with J gene TRBJ1-1; tentatively, D is TRBD1 (5 bases). Between the trimmed V and J ends, which lost 3 bases and 0 bases, there was a span of 8 bases. This CDR3 has 14 residues. Germline V CDR1 and CDR2: KGHSH, LQKENI. CDR3 region: CASSPDRLNTEAFF. The CDR3 region has the DNA TGTGCCAGCTCACCTGACAGACTGAACACTGAAGCTTTCTTT.

This clone appeared a single time. This chain joins TRBV27 and TRBJ1-4; D is undetermined. With 0 bases removed from V and 11 bases from J, the gap between germline ends came to 10 bases. Germline CDR1 is MNHEY and CDR2 is SMNVEV (reference sequence). The CDR3 loop spans 13 amino acids. CDR3 sequence: CASSLSGTSKLFF. The CDR3 region has the DNA TGTGCCAGCAGTTTATCGGGCACCTCTAAACTGTTTTTT.

J is TRBJ2-1 and V is TRBV5-1; D call uncertain. Germline V CDR1 and CDR2: SGHRS, YFSETQ. V was cut by 4 bases and J by 8 bases, with 13 bases left in between. The CDR3 is 13 amino acids. The CDR3 DNA reads as TGCGCCAGCAGCGCCGGACCGTCGGATGAGCAGTTCTTC. Residues: CASSAGPSDEQFF.

This rearrangement joins TRBV7-6 to TRBJ2-2; possibly TRBD1 for D (6 bases). V was clipped by 0 bases and J by 4 bases, with 15 bases between them. CDR3 length: 17 amino acids. Per germline, CDR1 SGHVS and CDR2 FNYEAQ. CDR3 in amino acids: CASSLAIRQGPTGELFF. The CDR3 bases are TGTGCCAGCAGCTTAGCGATTCGCCAGGGGCCCACCGGGGAGCTGTTTTTT.

The rearrangement joins TRBV28 to TRBJ2-2, with D possibly being TRBD1 or TRBD2 (5 bases each). Trimming removed 5 bases at V and 2 bases at J, with 9 bases between. The CDR3 sequence is 14 residues long. CDR1 and CDR2 (germline): MDHEN, SYDVKM. The CDR3 loop is CASSRDVNTGELFF. In DNA form, the CDR3 reads TGTGCCAGCAGTCGGGACGTCAACACCGGGGAGCTGTTTTTT.

The chain links TRBV7-7 to TRBJ2-7; D uncertain. Per the germline V gene, CDR1 is SSHAT and CDR2 is FNYEAQ (reference sequence). The ends were cut back, 5 bases at V and 6 bases at J, with 14 bases in the middle. The CDR3 has 13 amino acids. The CDR3 region is CASSGIEASEQYF. The CDR3 DNA is TGTGCCAGCAGCGGCATAGAGGCCAGCGAGCAGTACTTC.

The chain links TRBV6-1 to TRBJ2-7; 14 bases are a match to TRBD2. Germline V gives CDR1 MNHNS, CDR2 SASEGT. Trimming took 5 bases from V and 6 from J; bases not matched to a gene: 6. The length of the CDR3 is 15 residues. The CDR3 protein is CASSPRLAGGREQYF. In nucleotides, the CDR3 is TGTGCCAGCAGTCCCCGACTAGCGGGAGGGCGCGAGCAGTACTTC.

With respect to this clone: Other DNA sequences from this sample encode an identical CDR3 as well. The DNA of the CDR3 is TGCGCCAGCAGTTCCGGGGGCCCCCCCTACGAGCAGTACTTC. It specifies CASSSGGPPYEQYF. The V gene is TRBV5-1, the J gene TRBJ2-7; D may match TRBD1 or TRBD2 (6 bases each). Trimming took off 5 bases at V and 2 bases at J, with 14 bases between the two ends. Looked up from germline, CDR1 is SGHRS and CDR2 is YFSETQ. CDR3 length: 14 residues. The complete variable domain, with remaining parts taken from reference TRBV5-1 and TRBJ2-7, reads KAGVTQTPRYLIKTRGQQVTLSCSPISGHRSVSWYQQTPGQGLQFLFEYFSETQRNKGNFPGRFSGRQFSNSRSEMNVSTLELGDSALYLCASSSGGPPYEQYFGPGTRLTVT.

As for this clone: The sample carries other DNA sequences with the same CDR3. The V call is TRBV9, the J call TRBJ2-5, with 10 bases aligning to TRBD2. With V trimmed by 0 bases and J by 5 bases, 4 bases remained unmatched. This CDR3 comprises 15 residues. Germline-derived CDR1 and CDR2 are SGDLS and YYNGEE. CDR3 loop: CASSVAAGGGETQYF. Here the CDR3 DNA reads TGTGCCAGCAGCGTAGCAGCGGGAGGGGGTGAGACCCAGTACTTC.

This chain joins TRBV5-5 and TRBJ2-5; D is possibly TRBD2 (5 bases). Germline CDR1 reads SGHKS; CDR2 reads YYEKEE (reference sequence). V was cut by 3 bases and J by 5 bases, with 11 bases left in between. CDR3 size: 13 residues. The CDR3 spells CASSSRVRETQYF. The CDR3 DNA sequence: TGTGCCAGCAGCTCGAGGGTCCGCGAGACCCAGTACTTC.

The J gene is TRBJ1-3, the V gene TRBV30; D is uncertain. CDR1 is GTSNPN and CDR2 is SVGIG in the germline V gene (reference sequence). The CDR3 consists of 14 residues. V was shortened by 2 bases and J by 1 base, with 9 bases between the two germline ends. The CDR3 DNA is TGTGCCTGGAGTCGGACGGGATCTGGAAACACCATATATTTT. This codes for CAWSRTGSGNTIYF.

The rearrangement uses TRBV14 and TRBJ1-1; D call uncertain. Germline assignment: CDR1 SGHDN and CDR2 FVKESK. The CDR3 is 13 amino acids. The V end lost 4 bases, the J end lost 1 base, and 7 bases lay between the germline ends. The CDR3 protein is CASSLYENTEAFF. The CDR3 coding sequence is TGTGCCAGCAGCCTATACGAGAACACTGAAGCTTTCTTT.

CDR3 sequence reads: CATSRLGREMRNEQFF. The CDR3, as DNA: TGTGCCACCAGCAGATTAGGGCGGGAGATGAGGAATGAGCAGTTCTTC. The chain couples TRBV15 to TRBJ2-1, with 7 nucleotides matching TRBD2. J gave up 7 bases and V 2 bases, and 11 bases lay outside the gene matches. Germline CDR1 LNHNV, CDR2 YYDKDF (reference sequence). This CDR3 has 16 residues.

Details on this clone: Other DNA sequences from this sample encode an identical CDR3 as well. The DNA of the CDR3 is TGTGCCAGCAGACCCCCGGGACAGGGTTTCTCCTACGAGCAGTACTTC. It yields the protein CASRPPGQGFSYEQYF. V is TRBV28 and J is TRBJ2-7; 9 bases align to TRBD1. The CDR3 totals 16 residues. Looked up from germline, CDR1 is MDHEN and CDR2 is SYDVKM. The junction had 9 bases not matched to a gene; V was cut back by 6 bases and J by 0 bases. Full variable domain (missing parts from reference TRBV28 and TRBJ2-7): DVKVTQSSRYLVKRTGEKVFLECVQDMDHENMFWYRQDPGLGLRLIYFSYDVKMKEKGDIPEGYSVSREKKERFSLILESASTNQTSMYLCASRPPGQGFSYEQYFGPGTRLTVT.

This chain connects TRBV19 to TRBJ2-5; 7 bases are shared with TRBD2. Germline V gene sequence: CDR1 LNHDA, CDR2 SQIVND (reference sequence). The CDR3 has 15 amino acids. V lost 3 bases, J lost 3 bases, and 7 bases stayed unmatched. The CDR3 nucleotides read TGTGCCAGTAGTATCATTATAAGCGGGGAAGAGACCCAGTACTTC. Its protein is CASSIIISGEETQYF.

The chain carries TRBV28 and TRBJ1-3; D uncertain. The CDR3 is made up of 18 amino acids. V lost 5 bases, J lost 0 bases, and 20 bases lay in between. The V gene's germline CDR1 is MDHEN and CDR2 SYDVKM. The CDR3 protein is CASSQLFQSANSGNTIYF. CDR3 sequence (DNA): TGTGCCAGCAGTCAGCTTTTCCAGAGCGCCAACTCTGGAAACACCATATATTTT.

The V gene is TRBV5-1, the J gene TRBJ2-5, with 10 bases identical to TRBD2. Looked up from germline, CDR1 is SGHRS and CDR2 is YFSETQ. V shed 4 bases and J 1 base; nucleotides not matched to a gene: 4. This CDR3 has 15 amino acids. CDR3 sequence: CASSEIAGGQETQYF. The CDR3 DNA follows: TGCGCCAGCAGCGAAATAGCGGGGGGCCAAGAGACCCAGTACTTC.

The chain links TRBV11-3 to TRBJ2-1; 12 positions agree with TRBD2. CDR1 and CDR2 (germline): SGHNT, YENEEA. V dropped 0 bases and J dropped 6; count of bases not matched to a gene: 3. The CDR3 extends over 16 amino acids. The CDR3 sequence: CASSLDQTSGSNEQFF. DNA for the CDR3: TGTGCCAGCAGCTTAGACCAGACTAGCGGGAGCAATGAGCAGTTCTTC.

This clone was counted a single time. Different DNA sequences within this sample yield the same CDR3. The genes are TRBV5-1 and TRBJ1-1; D not certain. V was shortened by 2 bases and J by 1 base, with 6 bases between the two germline ends. The CDR3 sequence is 13 residues long. Germline-derived CDR1 and CDR2 are SGHRS and YFSETQ. CDR3 residues: CASSFGANTEAFF. The CDR3 DNA follows: TGCGCCAGCAGCTTTGGAGCGAACACTGAAGCTTTCTTT. The full variable domain, its missing parts supplied by reference TRBV5-1 and TRBJ1-1, is KAGVTQTPRYLIKTRGQQVTLSCSPISGHRSVSWYQQTPGQGLQFLFEYFSETQRNKGNFPGRFSGRQFSNSRSEMNVSTLELGDSALYLCASSFGANTEAFFGQGTRLTVV.

V usage is TRBV15 and J usage is TRBJ2-5; D is perhaps TRBD1 (5 bases). Per the germline V gene, CDR1 is LNHNV and CDR2 is YYDKDF (reference sequence). V shed 0 bases and J shed 4 bases, with 12 bases lying between them. The CDR3 covers 15 residues. The CDR3 protein is CATSRDPGARETQYF. DNA for the CDR3: TGTGCCACCAGCAGAGACCCTGGGGCGCGAGAGACCCAGTACTTC.

V gene TRBV28 combines with J gene TRBJ2-7; D gene ambiguous. V shed 2 bases and J shed 4 bases, with 12 bases lying between them. The CDR3 has 14 amino acids. Germline V lookup: CDR1 MDHEN, CDR2 SYDVKM. CDR3 bases: TGTGCCAGCAGTTTAGTCTTAGACCCATACGAGCAGTACTTC. This gives the protein CASSLVLDPYEQYF.

J is TRBJ2-1 and V is TRBV5-4; 10 nucleotides line up with TRBD1. V lost 1 base and J lost 7; bases outside the gene matches: 5. Germline CDR1 is SGHNT and CDR2 is YYREEE (reference sequence). The CDR3 totals 15 residues. CDR3 sequence reads: CASSLRDRGRNEQFF. In DNA form, the CDR3 reads TGTGCCAGCAGCTTGAGGGACAGGGGCAGAAATGAGCAGTTCTTC.

The gene calls are TRBV28 and TRBJ1-2; 8 nucleotides line up with TRBD1. The CDR3 is made up of 13 amino acids. The germline CDR1 and CDR2 sequences are MDHEN and SYDVKM. The junction had 8 bases not matched to a gene; V was cut back by 6 bases and J by 8 bases. CDR3: CASSSAGGQGYTF. CDR3 nucleotides: TGTGCCAGCAGCTCTGCAGGGGGCCAGGGCTACACCTTC.

To note about this clone: Other DNA sequences from this sample encode an identical CDR3 as well. Here the CDR3 reads CASSIRANYGYTF. The CDR3 nucleotides are TGTGCCAGTAGTATAAGGGCTAACTATGGCTACACCTTC. The J gene is TRBJ1-2, the V gene TRBV19, with D hard to call. V lost 2 bases to trimming and J lost 0 bases, with 4 bases between them. This CDR3 is built from 13 residues. Per the germline V gene, CDR1 is LNHDA and CDR2 is SQIVND (reference sequence).